This T cell receptor (beta chain) was found in a study of cytomegalovirus exposure and HLA in healthy donors. Findings and limits, study-wide: The authors later found TCR association rates varying by HLA locus, with DRB1 most and HLA-C fewest. At a 0.05 false discovery rate, a later analysis found about 17,000 TCR beta sequences to be associated with HLA alleles. There were a few CMV-associated chains whose specificity for CMV antigens was confirmed in vitro.

The CDR3 totals 18 residues. Trimming shortened V by 5 bases and J by 0 bases, and 20 bases separated the two germline ends. Germline lookup yields CDR1 SNHLY and CDR2 FYNNEI. A word on this clone: Its specificity is unknown.

The primer mix had 60 Vbeta and 13 Jbeta primers. Here immunoSEQ multiplex PCR was the method, and the copy in TCRdb shows in-frame clones only, minus some. Of approximately 100,000 clones listed, 70% are singletons. Sequencing input: PBMCs. The sequence came from a middle-aged man in good health and CMV-seropositive. The J gene is TRBJ2-1, the V gene TRBV2, with D possibly matching TRBD2 (7 bases). CDR3 bases: TGTGCCAGCAGTCGGGCCCCCCCAGGGGAGGGCTCCTACAATGAGCAGTTCTTC. Its translation: CASSRAPPGEGSYNEQFF.